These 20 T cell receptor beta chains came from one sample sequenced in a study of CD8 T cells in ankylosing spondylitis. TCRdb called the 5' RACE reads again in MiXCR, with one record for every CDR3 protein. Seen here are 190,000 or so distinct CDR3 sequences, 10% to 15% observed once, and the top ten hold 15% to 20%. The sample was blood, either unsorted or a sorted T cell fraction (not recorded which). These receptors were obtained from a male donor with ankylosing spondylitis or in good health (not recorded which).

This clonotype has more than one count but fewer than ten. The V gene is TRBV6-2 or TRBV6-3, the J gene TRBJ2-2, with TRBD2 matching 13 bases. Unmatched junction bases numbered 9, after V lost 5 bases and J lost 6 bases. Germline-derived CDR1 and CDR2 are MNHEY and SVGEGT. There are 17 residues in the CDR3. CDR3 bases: TGTGCCAGCAGTCCTGGACTAGCGGGAGTAGATCCCGGGGAGCTGTTTTTT. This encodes CASSPGLAGVDPGELFF.

The CDR3 sequence: CASSSNRDMNTEAFF. CDR3 coding DNA: TGTGCCAGCAGCTCCAACAGGGATATGAACACTGAAGCTTTCTTT. This chain joins TRBV7-6 and TRBJ1-1; tentative D call: TRBD1 (6 bases). The CDR3 contains 15 residues. V was cut by 4 bases and J by 0 bases, with 12 bases left in between. The V gene's germline CDR1 is SGHVS and CDR2 FNYEAQ.

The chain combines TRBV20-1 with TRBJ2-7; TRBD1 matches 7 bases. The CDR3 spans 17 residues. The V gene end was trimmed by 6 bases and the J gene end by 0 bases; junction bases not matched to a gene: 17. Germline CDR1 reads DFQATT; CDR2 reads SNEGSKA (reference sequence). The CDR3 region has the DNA TGCAGTGCCGGCAAAGAGACAGGGAAGATAAGCTCCTACGAGCAGTACTTC. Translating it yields CSAGKETGKISSYEQYF.

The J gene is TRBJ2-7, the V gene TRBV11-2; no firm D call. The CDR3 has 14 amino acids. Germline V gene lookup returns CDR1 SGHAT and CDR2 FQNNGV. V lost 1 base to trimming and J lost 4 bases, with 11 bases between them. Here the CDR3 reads CASSLGPQVYEQYF. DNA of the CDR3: TGTGCCAGCAGCTTAGGCCCGCAAGTTTACGAGCAGTACTTC.

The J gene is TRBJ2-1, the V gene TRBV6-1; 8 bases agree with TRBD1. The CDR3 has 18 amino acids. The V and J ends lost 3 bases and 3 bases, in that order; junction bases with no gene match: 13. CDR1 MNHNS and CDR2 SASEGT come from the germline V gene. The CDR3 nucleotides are TGTGCCAGCAGTGATCCGGGACAGGTAGCACTTGACTACAATGAGCAGTTCTTC. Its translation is CASSDPGQVALDYNEQFF.

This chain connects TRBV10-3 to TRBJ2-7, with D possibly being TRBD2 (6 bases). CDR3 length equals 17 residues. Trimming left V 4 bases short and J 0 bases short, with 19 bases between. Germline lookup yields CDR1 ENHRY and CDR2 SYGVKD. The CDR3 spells CAISVSLAGRHSYEQYF. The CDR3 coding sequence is TGTGCCATCAGTGTGTCATTGGCGGGACGGCACTCCTACGAGCAGTACTTC.

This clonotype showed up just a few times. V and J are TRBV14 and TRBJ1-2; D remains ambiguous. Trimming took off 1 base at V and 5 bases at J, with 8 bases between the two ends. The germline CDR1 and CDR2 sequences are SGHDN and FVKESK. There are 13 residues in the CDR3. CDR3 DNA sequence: TGTGCCAGCAGCCAAGGACGGGGTTATGGCTACACCTTC. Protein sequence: CASSQGRGYGYTF.

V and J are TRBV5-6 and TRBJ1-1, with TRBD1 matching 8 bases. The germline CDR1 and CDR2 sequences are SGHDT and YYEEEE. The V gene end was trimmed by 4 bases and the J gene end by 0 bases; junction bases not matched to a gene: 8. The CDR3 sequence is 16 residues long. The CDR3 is CASSQDRGNLNTEAFF. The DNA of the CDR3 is TGTGCCAGCAGCCAAGACAGGGGTAACTTGAACACTGAAGCTTTCTTT.

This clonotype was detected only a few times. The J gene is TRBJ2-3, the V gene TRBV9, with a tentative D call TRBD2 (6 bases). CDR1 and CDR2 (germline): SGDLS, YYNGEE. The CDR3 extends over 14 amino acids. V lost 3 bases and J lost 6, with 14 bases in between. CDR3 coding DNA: TGTGCCAGCAGCGAGGACTACGGGTGGGATACGCAGTATTTT. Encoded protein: CASSEDYGWDTQYF.

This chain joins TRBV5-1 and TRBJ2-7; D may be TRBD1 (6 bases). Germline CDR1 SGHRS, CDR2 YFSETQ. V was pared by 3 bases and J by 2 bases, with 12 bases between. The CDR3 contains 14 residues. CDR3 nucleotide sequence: TGCGCCAGCAGCTCCACAGGGATCCCCTACGAGCAGTACTTC. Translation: CASSSTGIPYEQYF.

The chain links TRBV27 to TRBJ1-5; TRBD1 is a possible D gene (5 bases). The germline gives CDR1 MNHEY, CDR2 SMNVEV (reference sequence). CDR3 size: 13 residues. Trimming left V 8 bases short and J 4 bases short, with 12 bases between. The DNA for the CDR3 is TGTGCCAGCGGGGGGGACGGGAATCAGCCCCAGCATTTT. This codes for CASGGDGNQPQHF.

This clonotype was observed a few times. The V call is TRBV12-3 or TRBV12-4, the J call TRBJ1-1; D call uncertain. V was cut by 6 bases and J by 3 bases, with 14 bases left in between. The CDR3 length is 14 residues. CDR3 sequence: CASSPVGGYTEAFF. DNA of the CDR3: TGTGCCAGCAGCCCAGTAGGAGGGTACACTGAAGCTTTCTTT.

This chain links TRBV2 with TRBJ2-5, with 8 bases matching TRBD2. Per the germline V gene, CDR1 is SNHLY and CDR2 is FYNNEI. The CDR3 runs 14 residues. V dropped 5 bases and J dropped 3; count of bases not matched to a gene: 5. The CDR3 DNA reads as TGTGCCAGCAGTACGGGACTAGGGAAAGAGACCCAGTACTTC. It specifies CASSTGLGKETQYF.

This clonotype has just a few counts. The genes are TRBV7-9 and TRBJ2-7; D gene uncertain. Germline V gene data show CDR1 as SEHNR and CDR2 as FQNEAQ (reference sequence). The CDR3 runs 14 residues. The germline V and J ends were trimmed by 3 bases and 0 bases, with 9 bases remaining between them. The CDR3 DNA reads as TGTGCCAGCAGCTTCGGGCGGAGCTCCTACGAGCAGTACTTC. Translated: CASSFGRSSYEQYF.

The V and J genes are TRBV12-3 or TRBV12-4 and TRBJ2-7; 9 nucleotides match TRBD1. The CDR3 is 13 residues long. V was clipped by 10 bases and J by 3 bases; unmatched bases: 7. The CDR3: CATRRQGDYEQYF. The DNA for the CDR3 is TGTGCCACAAGGCGACAGGGGGACTACGAGCAGTACTTC.

The CDR3 nucleotides are TGTGCCAGCAGCTTAGCGGGAGGGCCTGGGGACGAGCAGTACTTC. Residues: CASSLAGGPGDEQYF. The gene calls are TRBV7-9 and TRBJ2-7, with 7 bases identical to TRBD2. V lost 0 bases to trimming and J lost 5 bases; unmatched junction nucleotides: 7. The germline V gene has CDR1 SEHNR and CDR2 FQNEAQ (reference sequence). The CDR3 is 15 amino acids. The variable domain in full, completed from reference TRBV7-9 and TRBJ2-7, reads DTGVSQNPRHKITKRGQNVTFRCDPISEHNRLYWYRQTLGQGPEFLTYFQNEAQLEKSRLLSDRFSAERPKGSFSTLEIQRTEQGDSAMYLCASSLAGGPGDEQYFGPGTRLTVT.

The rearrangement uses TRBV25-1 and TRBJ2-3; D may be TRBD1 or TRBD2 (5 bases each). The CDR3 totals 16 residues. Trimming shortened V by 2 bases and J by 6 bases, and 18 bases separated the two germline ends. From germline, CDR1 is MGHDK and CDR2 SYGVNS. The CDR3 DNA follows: TGTGCCAGCAGTGAACCCCGGGACCTGACCTATGATACGCAGTATTTT. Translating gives CASSEPRDLTYDTQYF. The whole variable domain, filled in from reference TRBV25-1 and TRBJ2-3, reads EADIYQTPRYLVIGTGKKITLECSQTMGHDKMYWYQQDPGMELHLIHYSYGVNSTEKGDLSSESTVSRIRTEHFPLTLESARPSHTSQYLCASSEPRDLTYDTQYFGPGTRLTVL.

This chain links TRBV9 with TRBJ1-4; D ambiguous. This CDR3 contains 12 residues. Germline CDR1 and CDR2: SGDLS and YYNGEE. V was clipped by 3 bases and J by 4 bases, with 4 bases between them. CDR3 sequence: CASSADNEKLFF. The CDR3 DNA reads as TGTGCCAGCAGCGCGGATAATGAAAAACTGTTTTTT.

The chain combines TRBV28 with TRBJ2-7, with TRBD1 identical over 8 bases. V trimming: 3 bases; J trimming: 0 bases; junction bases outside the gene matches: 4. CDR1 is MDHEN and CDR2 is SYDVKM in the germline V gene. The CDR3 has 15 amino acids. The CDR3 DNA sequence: TGTGCCAGCAGTTTGGGACAGGCCTTCTCCTACGAGCAGTACTTC. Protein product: CASSLGQAFSYEQYF.

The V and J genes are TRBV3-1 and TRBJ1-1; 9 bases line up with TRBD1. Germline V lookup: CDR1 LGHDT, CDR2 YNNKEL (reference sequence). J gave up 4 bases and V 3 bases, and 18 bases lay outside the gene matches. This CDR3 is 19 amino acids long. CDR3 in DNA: TGTGCCAGCAGCCAGTCCCTATTCCGGGACAGGGTGTGGGTCACTGAAGCTTTCTTT. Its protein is CASSQSLFRDRVWVTEAFF.